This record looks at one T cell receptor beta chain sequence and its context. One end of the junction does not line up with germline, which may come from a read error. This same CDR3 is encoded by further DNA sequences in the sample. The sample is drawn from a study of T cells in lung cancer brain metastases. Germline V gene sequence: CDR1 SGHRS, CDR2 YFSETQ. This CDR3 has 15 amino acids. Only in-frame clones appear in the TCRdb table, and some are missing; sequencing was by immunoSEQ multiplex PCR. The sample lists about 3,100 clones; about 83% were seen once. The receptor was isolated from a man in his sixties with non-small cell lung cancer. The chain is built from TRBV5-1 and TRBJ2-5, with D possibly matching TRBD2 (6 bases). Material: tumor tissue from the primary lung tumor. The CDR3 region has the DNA TGCGCCAGCAGGTTATCGGGGTTAGGCGGGGAGACCCAATACTTC. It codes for CASRLSGLGGETQYF.